One and the same sample provided the 20 T cell receptor beta chains below, sequenced in a study of shared clonotypes between healthy human individuals. Some clones are missing from TCRdb's copy, which holds only in-frame ones; the method was immunoSEQ multiplex PCR. This table holds roughly 1.4 million clones, 98% to 99% found once. Material for sequencing was naive CD4+ T cells sorted from blood. Regarding subset: CD45RA+ positively selected. Source of these receptors: a man between 25 and 39 years old in good health.

This clone occurred once. The same CDR3 is also encoded by other DNA sequences in this sample. The chain carries TRBV28 and TRBJ1-5; D gene uncertain. From germline, CDR1 is MDHEN and CDR2 SYDVKM. Trimming took off 6 bases at V and 4 bases at J, with 10 bases between the two ends. The CDR3 is 13 amino acids. The CDR3 spells CASRQSPNQPQHF. The CDR3, as DNA: TGTGCCAGCAGACAATCCCCTAATCAGCCCCAGCATTTT.

The J gene is TRBJ2-1, the V gene TRBV11-2; 10 nucleotides line up with TRBD2. CDR1 is SGHAT, CDR2 FQNNGV, per germline. The CDR3 contains 17 residues. The J segment lost 0 bases and the V segment lost 2 bases, leaving 4 bases of the junction unmatched. This chain's CDR3 is CASSLLLAGSSYNEQFF. The CDR3 nucleotides read TGTGCCAGCAGCTTATTACTAGCGGGAAGCTCCTACAATGAGCAGTTCTTC.

The V and J genes are TRBV5-6 and TRBJ2-7; 14 nucleotides match TRBD2. The CDR3 consists of 15 residues. Germline CDR1 and CDR2: SGHDT and YYEEEE. V lost 4 bases, J lost 3 bases, and 3 bases stayed unmatched. DNA of the CDR3: TGTGCCAGCAGCATGGGACTAGCGGGAGTCTACGAGCAGTACTTC. This sequence encodes CASSMGLAGVYEQYF.

This sequence joins TRBV7-3 and TRBJ2-7, with 9 positions matching TRBD2. J gave up 3 bases and V 5 bases, and 5 bases lay outside the gene matches. Germline values: CDR1 SGHTA, CDR2 FQGTGA. This CDR3 has 14 amino acids. The CDR3 spells CASSLMTSGYEQYF. The CDR3 region has the DNA TGTGCCAGCAGCCTTATGACTAGCGGCTACGAGCAGTACTTC.

As regards this clone: Other nucleotide sequences in the sample specify the same CDR3. The chain combines TRBV28 with TRBJ2-7; no clear D. Germline assignment: CDR1 MDHEN and CDR2 SYDVKM. The V end lost 3 bases, the J end lost 1 base, and 7 bases lay between the germline ends. This CDR3 is 13 amino acids long. Here the CDR3 reads CASSLNPSYEQYF. CDR3 coding DNA: TGTGCCAGCAGTTTGAACCCGTCCTACGAGCAGTACTTC.

The chain carries TRBV5-8 and TRBJ1-3, with no clear D. In germline, CDR1 is SGHTS, CDR2 YDEGEE. Trimming took off 1 base at V and 1 base at J, with 9 bases between the two ends. The CDR3 totals 15 residues. The CDR3: CASSLMRVSGNTIYF. In DNA form, the CDR3 reads TGTGCCAGCAGCTTGATGAGGGTGTCTGGAAACACCATATATTTT.

The chain employs TRBV18 and TRBJ1-1; TRBD1 aligns across 9 bases. The CDR3 has 14 residues. Germline CDR1 and CDR2: KGHSH and LQKENI. J lost 5 bases, V lost 1 base, and 2 bases had no gene match. This CDR3 is CASSPLGTGTEAFF. In DNA, the CDR3 is TGTGCCAGCTCACCACTAGGGACAGGGACTGAAGCTTTCTTT.

The V call is TRBV19, the J call TRBJ2-7; TRBD1 matches at 9 bases. The CDR3 extends over 13 amino acids. Per germline, CDR1 LNHDA and CDR2 SQIVND (reference sequence). Trimming at V came to 6 bases and at J to 3 bases, leaving 3 bases not matched to a gene. The CDR3 DNA sequence: TGTGCCAGTAGGATGACAGGGGGCTACGAGCAGTACTTC. It yields the protein CASRMTGGYEQYF.

Comments on this clone: At the DNA level, this CDR3 is encoded by other sequences in the same sample as well. J is TRBJ2-3 and V is TRBV28, with D perhaps TRBD2 (6 bases). Trimming removed 8 bases at V and 3 bases at J, with 9 bases between. Per germline, CDR1 MDHEN and CDR2 SYDVKM. This CDR3 region has 12 residues. The CDR3 sequence: CASLSGTDTQYF. The DNA of the CDR3 is TGTGCCAGCCTTAGCGGAACAGATACGCAGTATTTT.

Comment on this clone: At the DNA level, this CDR3 is encoded by other sequences in the same sample as well. This rearrangement joins TRBV18 to TRBJ1-3; no reliable D call. Between the trimmed V and J ends, which lost 6 bases and 6 bases, there was a span of 9 bases. The CDR3 runs 12 residues. Germline V gene data show CDR1 as KGHSH and CDR2 as LQKENI. The CDR3 region has the DNA TGTGCCAGCTCCCCGGGCGAAAACACCATATATTTT. Translating gives CASSPGENTIYF.

This clone was counted a single time. V gene TRBV28 combines with J gene TRBJ2-1, with 8 nucleotides matching TRBD2. The CDR3 length is 15 residues. Germline V CDR1 and CDR2: MDHEN, SYDVKM. Trimming removed 3 bases from V and 2 bases from J; junction bases left unmatched: 3. CDR3 bases: TGTGCCAGCAGTTTCCGGGGACTAGCCTACAATGAGCAGTTCTTC. Translated, it gives CASSFRGLAYNEQFF.

The chain combines TRBV11-1 with TRBJ2-1; TRBD2 aligns across 11 bases. CDR3 length equals 16 residues. Germline CDR1 SGHAT, CDR2 FQDESV (reference sequence). Trimming removed 4 bases from V and 2 bases from J; junction bases left unmatched: 4. CDR3 in DNA: TGTGCCAGCAGCTCAAAACTAGCGGGAGCCTACAATGAGCAGTTCTTC. Its protein is CASSSKLAGAYNEQFF.

The chain combines TRBV5-6 with TRBJ1-4; D remains ambiguous. The V gene lost 1 base and the J gene lost 3 bases, with 7 bases spanning the gap. Germline V lookup: CDR1 SGHDT, CDR2 YYEEEE. This CDR3 is built from 14 residues. The CDR3 nucleotides are TGTGCCAGCAGCTTGATGAAGCCTAATGAAAAACTGTTTTTT. Encoded protein: CASSLMKPNEKLFF.

The chain employs TRBV19 and TRBJ1-5; a weak D match, TRBD1 (5 bases). The V gene's germline CDR1 is LNHDA and CDR2 SQIVND (reference sequence). With 9 bases removed from V and 4 bases from J, the gap between germline ends came to 19 bases. The CDR3 is 15 residues long. The CDR3 is CASLKSGGSNQPQHF. DNA of the CDR3: TGTGCCAGCCTTAAAAGCGGGGGTTCTAATCAGCCCCAGCATTTT.

This sequence joins TRBV5-1 and TRBJ1-1, with 7 nucleotides matching TRBD1. This CDR3 comprises 15 residues. CDR1 and CDR2 from the germline V gene are SGHRS and YFSETQ. V was pared by 4 bases and J by 4 bases, with 10 bases of the junction left unmatched. The CDR3 loop is CASSATGPYSTEAFF. In DNA form, the CDR3 reads TGCGCCAGCAGCGCGACAGGGCCTTATAGCACTGAAGCTTTCTTT.

The rearrangement links TRBV15 to TRBJ1-5; weak D call: TRBD1 (6 bases). The V gene's germline CDR1 is LNHNV and CDR2 YYDKDF (reference sequence). V lost 3 bases, J lost 6 bases, and 15 bases lay in between. The CDR3 loop spans 15 amino acids. CDR3 loop: CATSRARGGLQPQHF. The CDR3 DNA reads TGTGCCACCAGCAGGGCACGGGGGGGGCTTCAGCCCCAGCATTTT.

The gene calls are TRBV5-1 and TRBJ2-7; D not certain. Trimming pared 4 bases from V and 3 bases from J, leaving 14 bases between. CDR3 size: 14 residues. The germline V gene encodes CDR1 SGHRS and CDR2 YFSETQ. The CDR3, as DNA: TGCGCCAGCAGCAGTGGAAATAGACTCTACGAGCAGTACTTC. Protein: CASSSGNRLYEQYF.

The chain employs TRBV23-1 and TRBJ2-7; D is unresolved. TRBV23-1 is sorted into the ORF group, with uncertain function. The CDR3 sequence is 13 residues long. Trimming took 6 bases from V and 11 from J, leaving 20 bases between them. This chain's CDR3 is CASSRGQASPEYF. The CDR3, as DNA: TGCGCCAGCAGCCGTGGCCAGGCTTCCCCAGAGTACTTC.

The V call is TRBV6-5, the J call TRBJ1-1; D uncertain. The CDR3 consists of 12 residues. CDR1 MNHEY and CDR2 SVGAGI come from the germline V gene. The V gene lost 1 base and the J gene lost 7 bases, with 7 bases spanning the gap. As DNA, the CDR3 is TGTGCCAGCAGTTACTTATCGGGTGAAGCTTTCTTT. Its protein product is CASSYLSGEAFF.

The chain links TRBV29-1 to TRBJ2-3; D not certain. Germline CDR1 SQVTM, CDR2 ANQGSEA. V was cut by 8 bases and J by 6 bases, with 12 bases left in between. This CDR3 is built from 11 residues. Here the CDR3 reads CSLGRADTQYF. DNA for the CDR3: TGCAGCCTCGGGCGAGCTGATACGCAGTATTTT.